This T cell receptor beta chain was documented in a study of vaccination and CD4 T cells after COVID-19. An Oncomine TCR Beta short-read assay was used to sequence the DNA from cultured CD4+ T cells. TCRdb processed the PCR reads anew with MiXCR; each CDR3 protein has one entry. The table has around 13,000 distinct CDR3 sequences, around 21% seen once. Noted treatment: approximately nine-day PBMC culture with coronavirus spike peptide pools or control peptides (ViraFEST assay). TCRs were sequenced by ViraFEST after antigen-specific T cells had been expanded with peptide pools. Negative selection enriched CD4+ T cells from cultures at roughly ten days. As for this clonotype: What it binds is not known.

Germline lookup yields CDR1 SGHDN and CDR2 FVKESK. The CDR3 is 13 amino acids. Trimming removed 5 bases from V and 4 bases from J, with 11 bases in between. Sequencing was done on a sample of cultured CD4+ T cells from blood. The clonotype originates from a human donor with COVID-19. This chain uses TRBV14 with TRBJ2-5, with D possibly being TRBD1 (6 bases). CDR3: CASSYPGAETQYF. The DNA of the CDR3 is TGTGCCAGCAGCTACCCAGGGGCAGAGACCCAGTACTTC.